This TCR beta chain was captured by sequencing in a study of molecular identifiers for immune sequencing clone quantification. TCRdb analysed the PCR reads with MiXCR anew, one entry per CDR3 protein. The data hold 85,000 to 100,000 distinct CDR3 sequences, with about 24% observed a single time. This clonotype was observed many times. The V gene's germline CDR1 is PRHDT and CDR2 FYEKMQ (reference sequence). The V end lost 9 bases, the J end lost 5 bases, and 16 bases lay between the germline ends. CDR3 length: 13 residues. The chain carries TRBV13 and TRBJ2-5; a possible D gene is TRBD2 (6 bases). The receptor comes from a human donor in good health. Some libraries in this study had Jurkat cell RNA spiked in. The material sequenced was naive CD8+ T cells from blood, with Jurkat cell RNA spiked in. As for subset: FACS-sorted CD8+CD4-CCR7+CD45RA+ naive T cells. CDR3 in DNA: TGTGCCAGTCGGGAGAGTTCGGCGGAGACCCAGTACTTC. This sequence encodes CASRESSAETQYF. Combining the CDR3 with reference TRBV13 and TRBJ2-5 gives the whole variable domain AAGVIQSPRHLIKEKRETATLKCYPIPRHDTVYWYQQGPGQDPQFLISFYEKMQSDKGSIPDRFSAQQFSDYHSELNMSSLELGDSALYFCASRESSAETQYFGPGTRLLVL.